This T cell receptor beta chain came from a study of cytomegalovirus exposure and HLA in healthy donors. The study, taken as a whole, reports: In vitro experiments confirmed that a few CMV-associated chains were specific for CMV antigens. The classifier reportedly diagnosed cytomegalovirus status with high specificity and sensitivity. The finding came from a later analysis; first-cohort TCR clusters tended to co-occur in the roughly 120 validation repertoires.

Comment on this clone: The antigen remains undetermined.

The data were produced by immunoSEQ multiplex PCR, yet TCRdb's version contains in-frame clones alone and is incomplete. The sample lists about 54,000 clones; approximately 89% were seen once. V gave up 6 bases and J gave up 6 bases; unmatched junction bases: 3. There are 13 residues in the CDR3. CDR1 and CDR2 from the germline V gene are MNHNS and SASEGT. This clonotype was sampled from a woman between 18 and 29 years old in good health and CMV-seropositive. The sequenced sample was PBMCs. V usage is TRBV6-1 and J usage is TRBJ1-5; 9 nucleotides match TRBD1. CDR3 sequence reads: CASRPDRGQPQHF. CDR3 nucleotide sequence: TGTGCCAGCAGACCGGACAGGGGTCAGCCCCAGCATTTT.